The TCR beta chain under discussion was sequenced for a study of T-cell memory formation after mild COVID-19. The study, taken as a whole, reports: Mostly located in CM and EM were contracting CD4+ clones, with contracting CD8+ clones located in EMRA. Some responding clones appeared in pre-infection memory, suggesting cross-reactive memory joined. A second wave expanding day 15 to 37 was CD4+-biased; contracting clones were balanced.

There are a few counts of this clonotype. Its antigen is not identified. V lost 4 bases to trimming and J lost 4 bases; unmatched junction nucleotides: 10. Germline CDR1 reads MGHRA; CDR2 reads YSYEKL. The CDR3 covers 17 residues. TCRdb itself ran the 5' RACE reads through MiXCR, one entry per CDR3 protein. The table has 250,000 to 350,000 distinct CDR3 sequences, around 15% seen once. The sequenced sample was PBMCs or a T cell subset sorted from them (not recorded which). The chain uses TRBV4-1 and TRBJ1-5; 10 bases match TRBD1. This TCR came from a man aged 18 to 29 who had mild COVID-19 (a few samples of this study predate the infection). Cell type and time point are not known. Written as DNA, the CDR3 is TGCGCCAGCAGCCCGCGGGGTGGGACAGGGGTTAATCAGCCCCAGCATTTT. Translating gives CASSPRGGTGVNQPQHF.